The 21 T cell receptor beta chains presented below share a single source sample, sequenced in a study of graft-versus-host responses after intestinal transplantation. TCRdb keeps only in-frame clones here, not all; method: immunoSEQ multiplex PCR. Of around 130,000 clones listed, 85% to 95% are singletons. Their antigens remain unidentified. Sequencing was performed on unstimulated CD4+ T cells sorted from spleen or lymph node cells, taken before intestinal transplant. All receptors come from a human donor who received an intestinal transplant.

This chain connects TRBV5-1 to TRBJ2-3; possible D gene TRBD2, 5 bases. The germline V gene has CDR1 SGHRS and CDR2 YFSETQ. Trimming removed 7 bases at V and 1 base at J, with 16 bases between. The CDR3 covers 15 residues. Here the CDR3 reads CASRRALAGTDTQYF. The CDR3, as DNA: TGCGCCAGCCGAAGGGCCCTAGCAGGCACAGATACGCAGTATTTT. Supplemented by reference TRBV5-1 and TRBJ2-3, the full variable domain reads KAGVTQTPRYLIKTRGQQVTLSCSPISGHRSVSWYQQTPGQGLQFLFEYFSETQRNKGNFPGRFSGRQFSNSRSEMNVSTLELGDSALYLCASRRALAGTDTQYFGPGTRLTVL.

This rearrangement joins TRBV6-6 to TRBJ1-2; 10 bases line up with TRBD1. Per the germline V gene, CDR1 is MNHNY and CDR2 is SVGAGI (reference sequence). The length of the CDR3 is 13 residues. Trimming removed 6 bases from V and 8 bases from J; junction bases left unmatched: 6. The CDR3 DNA is TGTGCCAGCAGCCGGGACAGGGGAAGCGGCTACACCTTC. It specifies CASSRDRGSGYTF.

This sequence joins TRBV7-3 and TRBJ2-3; 8 nucleotides line up with TRBD1. Germline-derived CDR1 and CDR2 are SGHTA and FQGTGA. The CDR3 spans 15 residues. The J segment lost 3 bases and the V segment lost 5 bases, leaving 7 bases of the junction unmatched. CDR3 residues: CASSIQGARTDTQYF. The CDR3 DNA sequence: TGTGCCAGCAGCATCCAGGGGGCGCGAACAGATACGCAGTATTTT.

V and J are TRBV7-2 and TRBJ2-7; D gene unclear. The CDR3 consists of 15 residues. Germline V gives CDR1 SGHTA, CDR2 FQGNSA. V lost 2 bases to trimming and J lost 1 base, with 12 bases between them. CDR3 bases: TGTGCCAGCAGCTTACGAACCGGGCCTTCCTACGAGCAGTACTTC. This sequence encodes CASSLRTGPSYEQYF.

This chain connects TRBV5-6 to TRBJ2-1, with unresolved D. The CDR3 loop spans 16 amino acids. Germline V CDR1 and CDR2: SGHDT, YYEEEE. Trimming took off 5 bases at V and 6 bases at J, with 21 bases between the two ends. The DNA of the CDR3 is TGTGCCAGCAGGGCTTGGGTGTGGCTAGTCATCAATGAGCAGTTCTTC. Translation: CASRAWVWLVINEQFF.

The gene calls are TRBV9 and TRBJ2-3; D is unresolved. Trimming removed 1 base at V and 0 bases at J, with 9 bases between. This CDR3 comprises 15 residues. The germline V gene encodes CDR1 SGDLS and CDR2 YYNGEE. The CDR3 reads CASSVRSHSTDTQYF. CDR3 DNA: TGTGCCAGCAGCGTACGGTCCCACAGCACAGATACGCAGTATTTT.

The V call is TRBV19, the J call TRBJ2-7; no definite D call. CDR1 and CDR2 from the germline V gene are LNHDA and SQIVND (reference sequence). Trimming stripped 6 bases from V and 2 bases from J, with 14 bases between. CDR3 size: 14 residues. The CDR3 DNA follows: TGTGCCAGTAGCGACCTAGTGACGGCCTACGAGCAGTACTTC. Translation: CASSDLVTAYEQYF.

V and J are TRBV10-1 and TRBJ2-3; 8 bases agree with TRBD2. Germline V gene lookup returns CDR1 WNHNN and CDR2 SYGVQD (reference sequence). Trimming at V came to 2 bases and at J to 1 base, leaving 5 bases not matched to a gene. The CDR3 covers 16 residues. As DNA, the CDR3 is TGCGCCAGCAGTGAGGGTAATAGCGGGGGCACAGATACGCAGTATTTT. It is translated as CASSEGNSGGTDTQYF.

The rearrangement uses TRBV4-2 and TRBJ2-5, with TRBD1 matching 7 bases. The end of the DNA fits TRBJ2-7 better, so the J call may be wrong. The CDR3 is 16 residues long. Looked up from germline, CDR1 is LGHNA and CDR2 is YNFKEQ. CDR3 sequence (DNA): TGTGCCAGCAGCCAAGACCTCGGACAGGTCTCCTACGAGCAGTACTTC. This translates into CASSQDLGQVSYEQYF.

The chain links TRBV19 to TRBJ2-7, with D perhaps being TRBD1 or TRBD2 (5 bases each). Germline CDR1 and CDR2: LNHDA and SQIVND (reference sequence). V gave up 6 bases and J gave up 2 bases, with 17 bases separating them. The CDR3 sequence is 15 residues long. Here the CDR3 DNA reads TGTGCCAGTAGCCCTACAGGAGACTACGCCTACGAGCAGTACTTC. Protein product: CASSPTGDYAYEQYF.

This chain connects TRBV18 to TRBJ2-7; no clear D gene. Germline assignment: CDR1 KGHSH and CDR2 LQKENI. V was trimmed by 6 bases and J by 1 base, leaving 22 bases between them. The CDR3 totals 17 residues. The CDR3: CASSRPNLSARSYEQYF. The CDR3 coding sequence is TGTGCCAGCTCGCGCCCCAATCTAAGCGCCCGATCCTACGAGCAGTACTTC.

This CDR3 is CASSYGQGTANYGYTF. The CDR3 nucleotides are TGTGCCAGCAGCTACGGACAGGGGACGGCTAACTATGGCTACACCTTC. The chain employs TRBV11-3 and TRBJ1-2, with 9 bases that match TRBD1. Trimming cost V 4 bases and J 0 bases; bases outside gene matches: 6. The CDR3 has 16 residues. Germline V lookup: CDR1 SGHNT, CDR2 YENEEA. The whole variable domain, filled in from reference TRBV11-3 and TRBJ1-2, reads EAGVVQSPRYKIIEKKQPVAFWCNPISGHNTLYWYLQNLGQGPELLIRYENEEAVDDSQLPKDRFSAERLKGVDSTLKIQPAELGDSAVYLCASSYGQGTANYGYTFGSGTRLTVV.

The chain joins TRBV9 to TRBJ1-1; D unclear. Deletions cut 4 bases from V and 7 bases from J, with 17 bases between. The CDR3 has 14 amino acids. Per the germline V gene, CDR1 is SGDLS and CDR2 is YYNGEE. Written as DNA, the CDR3 is TGTGCCAGCAGCCCCCCAGAAGGTAGTTATGAAGCTTTCTTT. This translates into CASSPPEGSYEAFF.

This chain links TRBV7-3 with TRBJ2-3; D possibly corresponds to TRBD2 (5 bases). The germline V and J ends were trimmed by 4 bases and 1 base, with 9 bases remaining between them. Germline assignment: CDR1 SGHTA and CDR2 FQGTGA. The CDR3 is 14 residues long. CDR3 amino acids: CASSSAGGTDTQYF. Here the CDR3 DNA reads TGTGCCAGCAGCTCCGCCGGGGGCACAGATACGCAGTATTTT. The variable domain in full, with the rest retrieved from reference TRBV7-3 and TRBJ2-3, is GAGVSQTPSNKVTEKGKYVELRCDPISGHTALYWYRQSLGQGPEFLIYFQGTGAADDSGLPNDRFFAVRPEGSVSTLKIQRTERGDSAVYLCASSSAGGTDTQYFGPGTRLTVL.

The genes are TRBV6-1 and TRBJ2-7; maybe TRBD1 (5 bases). This CDR3 region has 15 residues. Looked up from germline, CDR1 is MNHNS and CDR2 is SASEGT. Trimming removed 2 bases at V and 2 bases at J, with 13 bases between. CDR3 amino acids: CASSETGPTTYEQYF. Here the CDR3 DNA reads TGTGCCAGCAGTGAAACAGGTCCCACAACCTACGAGCAGTACTTC.

In DNA form, the CDR3 reads TGTGCCAGCAGTGAGCGAGGGACAGGGTTTTTTAATGAGCAGTTCTTC. Its translation: CASSERGTGFFNEQFF. The genes are TRBV6-1 and TRBJ2-1; 9 bases agree with TRBD1. Germline loops: CDR1 MNHNS, CDR2 SASEGT. J lost 7 bases, V lost 3 bases, and 10 bases had no gene match. The length of the CDR3 is 16 residues.

This chain connects TRBV19 to TRBJ1-2; tentatively, D is TRBD1 (5 bases). The CDR3 is 15 amino acids. The germline CDR1 and CDR2 sequences are LNHDA and SQIVND (reference sequence). The V end was cut by 4 bases, the J end by 8 bases, with 20 bases between. The chain's CDR3 is CASSKITGGPHGYTF. CDR3 DNA sequence: TGTGCCAGTAGTAAGATAACAGGAGGGCCCCACGGCTACACCTTC.

The chain uses TRBV19 and TRBJ1-5; D unresolved. Trimming removed 7 bases at V and 6 bases at J, with 13 bases between. Germline V gene lookup returns CDR1 LNHDA and CDR2 SQIVND (reference sequence). There are 13 residues in the CDR3. Here the CDR3 DNA reads TGTGCCAGTACTAGCAGGATCGGTCAGCCCCAGCATTTT. Translated, it gives CASTSRIGQPQHF.

The chain combines TRBV15 with TRBJ2-3; D is uncertain. CDR1 is LNHNV and CDR2 is YYDKDF in the germline V gene (reference sequence). Trimming removed 0 bases from V and 4 bases from J, with 5 bases in between. This CDR3 is 13 amino acids long. The CDR3 bases are TGTGCCACCAGCAGAGATCCCGCAGATACGCAGTATTTT. Amino acid sequence: CATSRDPADTQYF.

The chain employs TRBV27 and TRBJ1-6, with D unclear. The germline CDR1 and CDR2 sequences are MNHEY and SMNVEV (reference sequence). This CDR3 is 16 amino acids long. The germline V and J ends were trimmed by 5 bases and 5 bases, with 16 bases remaining between them. The CDR3 reads CASSPRVSYNNSPLHF. The CDR3 bases are TGTGCCAGCAGTCCCCGTGTCAGCTACAATAATTCACCCCTCCACTTT.

V usage is TRBV7-7 and J usage is TRBJ1-1; a weak D match, TRBD1 (6 bases). CDR1 and CDR2 from the germline V gene are SSHAT and FNYEAQ (reference sequence). The CDR3 spans 13 residues. V dropped 0 bases and J dropped 4 bases, with 6 bases sitting between them. CDR3 DNA sequence: TGTGCCAGCAGCTTAGCCAGGGGCACTGAAGCTTTCTTT. Its translation: CASSLARGTEAFF.